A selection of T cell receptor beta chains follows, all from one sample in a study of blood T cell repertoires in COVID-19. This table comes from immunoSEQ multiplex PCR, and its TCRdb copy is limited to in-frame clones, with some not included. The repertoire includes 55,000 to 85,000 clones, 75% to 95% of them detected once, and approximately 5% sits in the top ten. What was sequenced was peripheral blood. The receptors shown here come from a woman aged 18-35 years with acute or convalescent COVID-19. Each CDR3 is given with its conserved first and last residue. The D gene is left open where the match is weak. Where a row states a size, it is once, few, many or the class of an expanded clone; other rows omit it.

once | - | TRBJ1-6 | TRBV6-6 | CASSYSTQGNSPLHF | TGTGCCAGCAGTTACTCGACTCAGGGTAATTCACCCCTCCACTTT
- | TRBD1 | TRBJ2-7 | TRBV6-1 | CASSDLGQGVYEQYF | TGTGCCAGCAGTGATTTAGGGCAGGGGGTGTACGAGCAGTACTTC
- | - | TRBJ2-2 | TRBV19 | CASRLLDTGELFF | TGTGCCAGTAGACTACTTGACACCGGGGAGCTGTTTTTT
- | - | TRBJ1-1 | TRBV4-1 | CASRQVSIRDTDTEAFF | TGCGCCAGCAGACAAGTCTCCATCCGGGACACAGACACTGAAGCTTTCTTT
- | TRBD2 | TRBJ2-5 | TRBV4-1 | CASSQDPAASGVLSTQYF | TGCGCCAGCAGCCAAGATCCGGCGGCTAGCGGGGTCCTGTCGACCCAGTACTTC
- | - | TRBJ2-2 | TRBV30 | CACPGQPNTGELFF | TGTGCCTGTCCCGGACAGCCGAACACCGGGGAGCTGTTTTTT
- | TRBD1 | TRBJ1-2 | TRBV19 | CASSIINPGQGVDGYTF | TGTGCCAGTAGTATTATAAATCCGGGACAGGGTGTCGACGGCTACACCTTC
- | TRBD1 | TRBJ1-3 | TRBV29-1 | CSVGDRREGNTIYF | TGCAGCGTTGGGGACAGGAGAGAGGGAAACACCATATATTTT
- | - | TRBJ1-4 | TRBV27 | CASSPGLAGKLFF | TGTGCCAGCAGCCCCGGCCTGGCGGGAAAACTGTTTTTT
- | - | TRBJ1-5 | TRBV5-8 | CASRRRQASDNQPQHF | TGTGCCAGCAGACGTCGACAGGCGAGTGACAATCAGCCCCAGCATTTT
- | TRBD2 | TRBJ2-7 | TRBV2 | CASSEFSSGVNEQYF | TGTGCCAGCAGTGAATTCTCTAGCGGGGTCAACGAGCAGTACTTC
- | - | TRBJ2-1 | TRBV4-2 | CASSQASGSYNEQFF | TGTGCCAGCAGCCAAGCCAGCGGGTCCTACAATGAGCAGTTCTTC
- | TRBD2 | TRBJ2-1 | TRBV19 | CASTPQTSGGTNEQFF | TGTGCCAGTACCCCTCAGACTAGCGGGGGGACCAATGAGCAGTTCTTC
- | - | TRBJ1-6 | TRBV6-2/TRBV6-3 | CASSYEGENSPLHF | TGTGCCAGCAGTTACGAGGGAGAAAATTCACCCCTCCACTTT
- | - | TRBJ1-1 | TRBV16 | CASSQSEGDTEAFF | TGTGCCAGCAGCCAATCAGAGGGGGACACTGAAGCTTTCTTT
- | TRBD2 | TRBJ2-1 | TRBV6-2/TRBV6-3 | CASSYSGLAGATNEQFF | TGTGCCAGCAGTTATTCGGGGCTAGCGGGAGCCACCAATGAGCAGTTCTTC
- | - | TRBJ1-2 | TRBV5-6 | CASTWTGANYGYTF | TGTGCCAGCACCTGGACTGGAGCTAACTATGGCTACACCTTC
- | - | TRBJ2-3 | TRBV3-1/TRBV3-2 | CASSQRERRGAQYF | TGTGCCAGCAGCCAACGGGAGAGGCGAGGAGCGCAGTATTTT
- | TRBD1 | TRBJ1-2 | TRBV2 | CASSRRGQGNHGYTF | TGTGCCAGCAGTAGACGGGGACAGGGGAACCATGGCTACACCTTC
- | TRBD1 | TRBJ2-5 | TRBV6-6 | CASSPRDRGKETQYF | TGTGCCAGCAGTCCCCGGGACAGGGGGAAGGAGACCCAGTACTTC
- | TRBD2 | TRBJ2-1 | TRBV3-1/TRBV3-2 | CASSQGPSGDNEQFF | TGTGCCAGCAGCCAAGGGCCTAGCGGGGACAATGAGCAGTTCTTC
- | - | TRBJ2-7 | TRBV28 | CASSLLVADEQYF | TGTGCCAGCAGTTTACTGGTTGCGGACGAGCAGTACTTC
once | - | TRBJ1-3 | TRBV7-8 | CASSPYTVNSGNTIYF | TGTGCCAGCAGCCCCTACACAGTTAACTCTGGAAACACCATATATTTT
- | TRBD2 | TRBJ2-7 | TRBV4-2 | CASSQEMGGGYEQYF | TGTGCCAGCAGCCAAGAGATGGGGGGGGGCTACGAGCAGTACTTC
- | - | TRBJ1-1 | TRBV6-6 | CASSLGGDGMNTEAFF | TGTGCCAGCAGTCTCGGAGGCGACGGGATGAACACTGAAGCTTTCTTT
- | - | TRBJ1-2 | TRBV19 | CASSEGTSNYGYTF | TGTGCCAGTAGCGAGGGCACGTCTAACTATGGCTACACCTTC
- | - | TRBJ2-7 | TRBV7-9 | CASSSTTGNPYEQYF | TGTGCCAGCAGCTCGACCACAGGGAATCCCTACGAGCAGTACTTC
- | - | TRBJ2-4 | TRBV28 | CASRKNPNIQYF | TGTGCCAGTAGAAAAAACCCTAACATTCAGTACTTC
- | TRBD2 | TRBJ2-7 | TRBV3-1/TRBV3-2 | CASSHTGSGRAYEQYF | TGTGCCAGCAGCCATACCGGTAGCGGGAGGGCCTACGAGCAGTACTTC
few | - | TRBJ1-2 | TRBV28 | CASSLRQGNGYTF | TGTGCCAGCAGTTTGAGGCAGGGAAATGGCTACACCTTC
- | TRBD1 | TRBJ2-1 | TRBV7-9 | CASSSTIGGGQTYNEQFF | TGTGCCAGCAGCTCCACAATCGGTGGGGGACAGACCTACAATGAGCAGTTCTTC
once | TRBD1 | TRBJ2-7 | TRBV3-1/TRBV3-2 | CASSPGQGEQYF | TGTGCCAGCAGCCCCGGACAGGGGGAGCAGTACTTC
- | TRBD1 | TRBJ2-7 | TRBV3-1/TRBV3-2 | CASSHGQGAIYEQYF | TGTGCCAGCAGCCACGGACAGGGGGCTATCTACGAGCAGTACTTC
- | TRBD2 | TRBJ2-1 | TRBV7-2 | CASSLSGLAGVNEQFF | TGTGCCAGCAGCTTGTCGGGACTAGCGGGAGTCAATGAGCAGTTCTTC
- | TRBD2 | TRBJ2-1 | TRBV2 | CASNLAGTSYNEQFF | TGTGCCAGCAACCTAGCGGGAACCTCCTACAATGAGCAGTTCTTC
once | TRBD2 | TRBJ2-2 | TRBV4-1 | CASSRREFTSDTGELFF | TGCGCCAGCAGCCGGCGGGAGTTTACTAGTGACACCGGGGAGCTGTTTTTT
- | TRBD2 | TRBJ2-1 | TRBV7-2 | CASSALLAGGGPYNEQFF | TGTGCCAGCAGCGCCCTGCTAGCGGGAGGCGGCCCCTACAATGAGCAGTTCTTC
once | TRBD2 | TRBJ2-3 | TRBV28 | CASSLSSAGGQSDTQYF | TGTGCCAGCAGTTTATCCTCGGCGGGGGGGCAGTCAGATACGCAGTATTTT
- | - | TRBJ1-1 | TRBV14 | CASTRSGTEAFF | TGTGCCAGCACCCGTTCGGGCACTGAAGCTTTCTTT
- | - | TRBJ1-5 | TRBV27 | CASSLAGKNQPQHF | TGTGCCAGCAGTTTGGCAGGAAAAAATCAGCCCCAGCATTTT